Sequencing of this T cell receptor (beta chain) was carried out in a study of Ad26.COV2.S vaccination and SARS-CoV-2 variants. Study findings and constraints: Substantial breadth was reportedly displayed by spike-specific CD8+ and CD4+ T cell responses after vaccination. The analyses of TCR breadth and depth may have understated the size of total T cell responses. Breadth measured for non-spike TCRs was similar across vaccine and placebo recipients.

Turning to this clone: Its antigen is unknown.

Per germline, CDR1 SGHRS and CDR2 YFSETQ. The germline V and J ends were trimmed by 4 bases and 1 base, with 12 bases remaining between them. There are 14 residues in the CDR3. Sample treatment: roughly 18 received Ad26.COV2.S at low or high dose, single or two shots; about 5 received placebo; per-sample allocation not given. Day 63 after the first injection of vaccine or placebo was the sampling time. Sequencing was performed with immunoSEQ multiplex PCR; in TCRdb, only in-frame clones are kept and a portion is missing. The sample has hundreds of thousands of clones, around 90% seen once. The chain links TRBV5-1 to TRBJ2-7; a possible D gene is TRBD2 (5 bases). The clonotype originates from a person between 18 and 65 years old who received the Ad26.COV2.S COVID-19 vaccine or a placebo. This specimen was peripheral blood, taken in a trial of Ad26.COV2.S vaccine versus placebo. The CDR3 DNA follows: TGCGCCAGCAGCCAGACTAACCCTTCCTACGAGCAGTACTTC. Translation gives CASSQTNPSYEQYF.